These 14 T cell receptor beta chains were sequenced from one sample in a study of T-cell memory formation after mild COVID-19. TCRdb fed the 5' RACE reads into MiXCR, producing one record per CDR3 protein. Of a few hundred thousand distinct CDR3 sequences in the sample, 15% to 20% are singletons; the top ten hold 22%. The sequenced sample was PBMCs or a T cell subset sorted from them (not recorded which). These receptors originate from a man aged 18 to 35 who had mild COVID-19 (a few samples of this study predate the infection). Cell type and time point are not known.

The V and J genes are TRBV29-1 and TRBJ1-3, with a possible D match to TRBD1 (5 bases). Germline V gene lookup returns CDR1 SQVTM and CDR2 ANQGSEA. With 3 bases removed from V and 2 bases from J, the gap between germline ends came to 11 bases. The CDR3 is made up of 14 amino acids. CDR3 in DNA: TGCAGCGTTGACGAGGGGATCACTGGAAACACCATATATTTT. It codes for CSVDEGITGNTIYF.

This clonotype has a handful of counts. The chain uses TRBV7-9 and TRBJ2-2, with a weak D call TRBD1 (6 bases). Deletions cut 3 bases from V and 6 bases from J, with 17 bases between. Germline lookup yields CDR1 SEHNR and CDR2 FQNEAQ (reference sequence). CDR3 length equals 16 residues. In DNA form, the CDR3 reads TGTGCCAGCAGCTTCCCCTCGACAGGAATCCCCGGGGAGCTGTTTTTT. This codes for CASSFPSTGIPGELFF. Full variable domain (outside the CDR3, taken from reference TRBV7-9 and TRBJ2-2): DTGVSQNPRHKITKRGQNVTFRCDPISEHNRLYWYRQTLGQGPEFLTYFQNEAQLEKSRLLSDRFSAERPKGSFSTLEIQRTEQGDSAMYLCASSFPSTGIPGELFFGEGSRLTVL.

The CDR3 region is CSVVGARDTDTQYF. CDR3 nucleotide sequence: TGCAGCGTTGTGGGGGCGCGGGACACAGATACGCAGTATTTT. The chain couples TRBV29-1 to TRBJ2-3; D is possibly TRBD1 or TRBD2 (6 bases each). CDR1 and CDR2 from the germline V gene are SQVTM and ANQGSEA. The V end was cut by 4 bases, the J end by 2 bases, with 13 bases between. The CDR3 contains 14 residues.

This clonotype was picked up many times. The chain recombines TRBV5-4 with TRBJ2-2, with TRBD1 matching 9 bases. The CDR3 length is 15 residues. CDR1 is SGHNT and CDR2 is YYREEE in the germline V gene (reference sequence). Trimming removed 5 bases from V and 4 bases from J; junction bases left unmatched: 6. The CDR3 region has the DNA TGTGCCAGCAGTTCGGACAGGGGTGGCACCGGGGAGCTGTTTTTT. Translation gives CASSSDRGGTGELFF.

The chain is built from TRBV6-2 or TRBV6-3 and TRBJ2-2, with D perhaps TRBD2 (6 bases). This CDR3 contains 15 residues. Germline CDR1 reads MNHEY; CDR2 reads SVGEGT. V gave up 7 bases and J gave up 2 bases, with 14 bases separating them. CDR3 sequence (DNA): TGTGCCAGCACCCATGGAGGGCACAACACCGGGGAGCTGTTTTTT. As protein: CASTHGGHNTGELFF.

This clonotype showed up just a few times. The V gene is TRBV2, the J gene TRBJ2-2, with 7 bases that match TRBD1. V was pared by 6 bases and J by 4 bases, with 5 bases of the junction left unmatched. Looked up from germline, CDR1 is SNHLY and CDR2 is FYNNEI. The CDR3 consists of 14 residues. As DNA, the CDR3 is TGTGCCAGCAGGGGACAGAGCCCCACCGGGGAGCTGTTTTTT. Its translation is CASRGQSPTGELFF.

This clonotype was detected only a few times. This sequence joins TRBV7-6 and TRBJ2-3; no reliable D call. There are 16 residues in the CDR3. The V end was cut by 1 base, the J end by 1 base, with 12 bases between. In germline, CDR1 is SGHVS, CDR2 FNYEAQ. CDR3 amino acids: CASSLDEDQGTDTQYF. The DNA for the CDR3 is TGTGCCAGCAGCTTAGACGAGGACCAAGGCACAGATACGCAGTATTTT.

This clonotype showed up just a few times. The V call is TRBV4-1, the J call TRBJ1-4, with unresolved D. V was trimmed by 0 bases and J by 11 bases, leaving 10 bases between them. The CDR3 length is 13 residues. Germline V gene lookup returns CDR1 MGHRA and CDR2 YSYEKL. The CDR3 region is CASSQDSFEKLFF. CDR3 sequence (DNA): TGCGCCAGCAGCCAAGATTCGTTCGAGAAACTGTTTTTT.

This clonotype appeared many times. This rearrangement joins TRBV7-3 to TRBJ2-3; D unresolved. Germline assignment: CDR1 SGHTA and CDR2 FQGTGA. Deletions cut 4 bases from V and 6 bases from J, with 11 bases between. This CDR3 has 13 amino acids. The CDR3 DNA sequence: TGTGCCAGCAGCTACGTTGACTGGGATACGCAGTATTTT. It specifies CASSYVDWDTQYF.

This clonotype was observed a handful of times. The chain employs TRBV15 and TRBJ2-3; weak D call: TRBD2 (7 bases). V lost 5 bases, J lost 6 bases, and 15 bases lay in between. From germline, CDR1 is LNHNV and CDR2 YYDKDF (reference sequence). This CDR3 is built from 14 residues. The CDR3 DNA sequence: TGTGCCACCAGCGTCCGGGGGGCCCAGGATACGCAGTATTTT. It specifies CATSVRGAQDTQYF.

There are a few counts of this clonotype. J is TRBJ1-4 and V is TRBV28; D unresolved. This CDR3 is built from 13 residues. In germline, CDR1 is MDHEN, CDR2 SYDVKM. Deletions cut 5 bases from V and 5 bases from J, with 9 bases between. DNA of the CDR3: TGTGCCAGCAGTCTCGATGGGAATGAAAAACTGTTTTTT. Its translation is CASSLDGNEKLFF.

Ten or more counts support this clonotype. The chain employs TRBV27 and TRBJ2-5; D gene unclear. Germline CDR1 and CDR2: MNHEY and SMNVEV (reference sequence). With 6 bases removed from V and 1 base from J, the gap between germline ends came to 9 bases. The CDR3 is made up of 13 amino acids. The CDR3 nucleotides are TGTGCCAGCAGCGGCCTGTTCCAAGAGACCCAGTACTTC. This codes for CASSGLFQETQYF.

The V call is TRBV11-2, the J call TRBJ2-3, with unresolved D. Trimming took 0 bases from V and 2 from J, leaving 12 bases between them. Germline V gene sequence: CDR1 SGHAT, CDR2 FQNNGV. The length of the CDR3 is 16 residues. CDR3 residues: CASSLEALAATDTQYF. The CDR3 bases are TGTGCCAGCAGCTTAGAGGCCCTCGCGGCCACAGATACGCAGTATTTT.

This chain's CDR3 is CASRRTNTDTQYF. CDR3 nucleotide sequence: TGCGCCAGCAGGAGAACCAATACAGATACGCAGTATTTT. The chain carries TRBV10-2 and TRBJ2-3; the D is unclear. CDR1 and CDR2 (germline): WSHSY, SAAADI. The CDR3 spans 13 residues. V was shortened by 6 bases and J by 3 bases, with 10 bases between the two germline ends.